This TCR beta chain derives from a study of blood T cells in healthy people across ages. The CDR3 is made up of 16 amino acids. CDR1 MNHNY and CDR2 SVGAGI come from the germline V gene (reference sequence). The V end lost 5 bases, the J end lost 0 bases, and 14 bases lay between the germline ends. Next came a second PCR, run for about 7 to 12 cycles, which used a sample-barcoded 5' primer along with a J-beta primer mix. One entry per CDR3 protein, called by TCRdb with MiXCR from the 5' RACE reads. Of roughly 700,000 distinct CDR3 sequences listed, roughly 50% are singletons. Sequences were obtained from blood. The genes are TRBV6-6 and TRBJ2-1; D is perhaps TRBD1 or TRBD2 (6 bases each). The TCR sequence derives from a woman aged 60-70 years in good health. The CDR3 sequence is CASSKRRGSSYNEQFF. The CDR3 DNA reads as TGTGCCAGCAGTAAACGGAGGGGGAGCTCCTACAATGAGCAGTTCTTC.